This T cell receptor (beta chain) was sequenced during a study of shared clonotypes between healthy human individuals. Many counts were recorded for this clone. Trimming removed 2 bases at V and 6 bases at J, with 17 bases between. The CDR3 is 15 residues long. Germline CDR1 MNHEY, CDR2 SMNVEV (reference sequence). Data came from immunoSEQ multiplex PCR; TCRdb stores just in-frame clones and leaves some out. Counted here are more than 2 million clones, approximately 94% occurring once; the ten biggest clones make up more than 0.1%. This clonotype was obtained from a man aged 18-30 years in good health. Sequencing input: naive CD4+ T cells sorted from blood. Subset defined: CD45RA+ positively selected. The chain recombines TRBV27 with TRBJ2-7; the D gene is possibly TRBD1 (5 bases). The CDR3 loop reads CASSLKTGPVSEQYF. The CDR3 nucleotides read TGTGCCAGCAGTTTAAAAACAGGACCCGTCTCCGAGCAGTACTTC.